This TCR beta chain is drawn from a study of T cell responses to AZD1222 COVID-19 vaccine. Germline CDR1 reads SGHAT; CDR2 reads FQNNGV. This CDR3 is built from 14 residues. The trim removed 5 bases at V and 2 bases at J, leaving 4 bases unmatched. Of note for this clone: Its target is not known.

Method: immunoSEQ multiplex PCR; TCRdb's copy keeps in-frame clones and lacks some. The table records 100,000 to 150,000 clones, over 75% of them present only once. Overall study findings and caveats: An increase in Spike-specific TCR breadth and depth was observed after two AZD1222 doses. Within unmutated variant regions lay the reported targets of nearly half of spike-specific TCRs.

The starting material was peripheral blood, obtained on day 0 of AZD1222 vaccination. This TCR was recovered from an adult in good health. V gene TRBV11-2 combines with J gene TRBJ1-2; TRBD1 matches 8 bases. In nucleotides, the CDR3 is TGTGCCAGCAGCAGGGGACAGGCAAACTATGGCTACACCTTC. Its protein is CASSRGQANYGYTF.